This T cell receptor beta chain was observed in a study of blood T cells in healthy people across ages. Findings and caveats of the study: Unknown CMV status may confound age-related changes in expanded clones. It was held that the diversity estimates obtained from one million T cells were underestimates.

Samples had at least 7 million PBMCs isolated from them. Worth noting for this clonotype: Its antigen is not known.

Primers used in a second PCR of about 6 to 11 cycles were a sample-barcoded 5' primer and a J-beta primer mix. Carrying 12 random nucleotides, a template-switch adaptor labeled each individual cDNA molecule. Each CDR3 protein is one row after TCRdb ran MiXCR on the 5' RACE reads. The data show hundreds of thousands of distinct CDR3 sequences, about half seen once. The CDR3 is 15 residues long. From germline, CDR1 is SQVTM and CDR2 ANQGSEA. V was clipped by 6 bases and J by 5 bases; unmatched bases: 13. The sequence was obtained from an elderly man in good health. The sample taken for sequencing was blood. The gene calls are TRBV29-1 and TRBJ1-1; 9 bases fit TRBD1. CDR3 DNA sequence: TGCAGCGTCTTCACAAACAGGGGGCGAACTACTGAAGCTTTCTTT. This codes for CSVFTNRGRTTEAFF.